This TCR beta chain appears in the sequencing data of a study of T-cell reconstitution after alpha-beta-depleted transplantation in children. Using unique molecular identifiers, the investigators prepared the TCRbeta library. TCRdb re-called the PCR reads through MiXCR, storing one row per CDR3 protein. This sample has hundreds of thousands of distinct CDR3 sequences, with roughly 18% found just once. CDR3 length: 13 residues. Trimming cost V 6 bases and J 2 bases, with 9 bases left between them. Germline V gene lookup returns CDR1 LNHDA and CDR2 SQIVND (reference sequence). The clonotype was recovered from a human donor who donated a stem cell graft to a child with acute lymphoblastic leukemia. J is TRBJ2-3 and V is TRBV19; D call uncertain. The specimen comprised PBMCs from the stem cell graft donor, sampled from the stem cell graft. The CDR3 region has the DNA TGTGCCAGTAGCGTCCAAACCACAGATACGCAGTATTTT. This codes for CASSVQTTDTQYF.